The clone carrying this TCR beta chain has just one count. Its antigen remains unknown. The data are from a study of T cell responses to AZD1222 COVID-19 vaccine. General study findings and limits: Nearly half of spike-specific TCRs reportedly go after variant regions that carry no mutations. Once two AZD1222 doses were given, Spike-specific TCR breadth and depth went up.

TCRdb's table, derived via immunoSEQ multiplex PCR, lists solely in-frame clones and lacks some. The table has over 100,000 clones, about nine tenths seen once. Germline V gives CDR1 MGHDK, CDR2 SYGVNS. Losses at the gene ends were 3 bases for V and 9 bases for J; bases not matched to a gene: 10. This CDR3 spans 15 amino acids. The specimen comprised peripheral blood, sampled on day 0 of AZD1222 vaccination. The chain combines TRBV25-1 with TRBJ2-1; 8 bases are a match to TRBD1. The receptor was isolated from an adult in good health. The CDR3 here is CASSDVQGARSEQFF. The CDR3 DNA follows: TGTGCCAGCAGTGACGTCCAGGGGGCTAGGAGTGAGCAGTTCTTC.